Below, 14 T cell receptor beta chains from the same sample are listed, as sequenced in a study of T cell repertoires in cytomegalovirus infection. MiXCR was run by TCRdb on the reads, yielding one entry per CDR3 protein. The data hold 680,000 or so distinct CDR3 sequences, with around 30% observed a single time. These receptors lack a known antigen. Sequences were derived from cultured PBMCs, sampled from culture after CMV antigen stimulation. The source of these receptors is a human donor in good health (CMV status not recorded). Some clones in this sample may be carry-over from other donors' samples.

The chain recombines TRBV6-1 with TRBJ2-3, with 9 bases aligning to TRBD1. Trimming removed 8 bases from V and 8 bases from J; junction bases left unmatched: 11. The length of the CDR3 is 14 residues. Germline V CDR1 and CDR2: MNHNS, SASEGT. The CDR3 reads CASDRGDFLATQYF. CDR3 sequence (DNA): TGTGCCAGCGACAGGGGGGATTTTTTGGCTACGCAGTATTTT.

The rearrangement joins TRBV12-3 or TRBV12-4 to TRBJ2-7; D might be TRBD2 (6 bases). Deletions cut 6 bases from V and 1 base from J, with 13 bases between. The CDR3 length is 14 residues. CDR3 in DNA: TGTGCCAGCAGCCGAGCGGCGGGGTCCTACGAGCAGTACTTC. This codes for CASSRAAGSYEQYF.

This clonotype has a handful of counts. The chain combines TRBV6-2 or TRBV6-3 with TRBJ1-3, with D unresolved. Per the germline V gene, CDR1 is MNHEY and CDR2 is SVGEGT. The CDR3 totals 16 residues. V dropped 0 bases and J dropped 0 bases, with 9 bases sitting between them. The CDR3 DNA reads TGTGCCAGCAGTTACTCGAGAGAGAGCTCTGGAAACACCATATATTTT. Translated, it gives CASSYSRESSGNTIYF.

The chain joins TRBV7-2 to TRBJ2-1; 12 bases line up with TRBD2. Per the germline V gene, CDR1 is SGHTA and CDR2 is FQGNSA. V lost 1 base, J lost 6 bases, and 4 bases stayed unmatched. The length of the CDR3 is 16 residues. CDR3 protein: CASSLVLAGGINEQFF. Written as DNA, the CDR3 is TGTGCCAGCAGCTTAGTACTAGCGGGGGGCATCAATGAGCAGTTCTTC.

The genes are TRBV6-1 and TRBJ2-1; TRBD2 aligns across 8 bases. This CDR3 contains 17 residues. CDR1 is MNHNS, CDR2 SASEGT, per germline. Losses at the gene ends were 7 bases for V and 0 bases for J; bases not matched to a gene: 11. The chain's CDR3 is CASTPGGGRSSYNEQFF. In nucleotides, the CDR3 is TGTGCCAGCACCCCGGGAGGCGGGAGGTCCTCCTACAATGAGCAGTTCTTC.

In this sample, this clonotype turned up a few times. This chain joins TRBV6-2 or TRBV6-3 and TRBJ1-1; maybe TRBD1 (5 bases). CDR3 length equals 15 residues. V was shortened by 7 bases and J by 3 bases, with 18 bases between the two germline ends. CDR1 MNHEY and CDR2 SVGEGT come from the germline V gene. This CDR3 is CASKGDNLGDTEAFF. The CDR3 DNA reads as TGTGCCAGCAAGGGCGATAACTTGGGGGACACTGAAGCTTTCTTT.

The sample holds a few counts of this clonotype. J is TRBJ2-7 and V is TRBV6-6; TRBD2 matches 10 bases. CDR3 size: 14 residues. The germline V gene has CDR1 MNHNY and CDR2 SVGAGI (reference sequence). V lost 5 bases and J lost 4; bases outside the gene matches: 5. CDR3 loop: CASSRASGSYEQYF. CDR3 DNA sequence: TGTGCCAGCAGTAGAGCTAGCGGGAGTTACGAGCAGTACTTC.

This clonotype showed up just a few times. The rearrangement uses TRBV12-3 or TRBV12-4 and TRBJ1-6; 11 nucleotides match TRBD1. The V gene end was trimmed by 3 bases and the J gene end by 10 bases; junction bases not matched to a gene: 5. This CDR3 is 15 amino acids long. The CDR3 nucleotides read TGTGCCAGCAGTTTGGGACAGGGGGGAGTGTCACCCCTCCACTTT. It specifies CASSLGQGGVSPLHF.

This clonotype was observed a few times. The chain is built from TRBV7-2 and TRBJ1-5; no definite D call. The CDR3 has 16 amino acids. Germline V CDR1 and CDR2: SGHTA, FQGNSA. Trimming took 3 bases from V and 4 from J, leaving 16 bases between them. DNA for the CDR3: TGTGCCAGCAGCTTTGGGCCCTATGGTGCGAATCAGCCCCAGCATTTT. Translating it yields CASSFGPYGANQPQHF.

This clonotype was observed a few times. J is TRBJ2-1 and V is TRBV18; TRBD2 matches 7 bases. With 3 bases clipped from V and 3 bases from J, the junction kept 14 bases outside the gene matches. Germline V gene data show CDR1 as KGHSH and CDR2 as LQKENI. This CDR3 contains 18 residues. CDR3 protein: CASSPLVGLAGSYNEQFF. CDR3 bases: TGTGCCAGCTCACCCCTCGTGGGGTTAGCGGGCAGCTACAATGAGCAGTTCTTC.

This clonotype was recorded at least ten times. V usage is TRBV7-8 and J usage is TRBJ1-5; weak D call: TRBD1 (5 bases). Between the trimmed V and J ends, which lost 5 bases and 0 bases, there was a span of 14 bases. The germline CDR1 and CDR2 sequences are SGHVS and FQNEAQ. The CDR3 is 16 residues long. CDR3 sequence: CASSPRRGPSNQPQHF. CDR3 nucleotide sequence: TGTGCCAGCAGCCCTAGGCGGGGCCCTAGCAATCAGCCCCAGCATTTT. The full variable domain, its missing parts supplied by reference TRBV7-8 and TRBJ1-5, is GAGVSQSPRYKVAKRGQDVALRCDPISGHVSLFWYQQALGQGPEFLTYFQNEAQLDKSGLPSDRFFAERPEGSVSTLKIQRTQQEDSAVYLCASSPRRGPSNQPQHFGDGTRLSIL.

This clonotype came up many times. The chain uses TRBV7-2 and TRBJ2-2, with D perhaps matching TRBD2 (7 bases). The germline V gene encodes CDR1 SGHTA and CDR2 FQGNSA. The CDR3 has 15 residues. V was pared by 5 bases and J by 5 bases, with 15 bases between. CDR3 sequence (DNA): TGTGCCAGCAGCGGGGGCGGGAGACCTACCGGGGAGCTGTTTTTT. Its protein is CASSGGGRPTGELFF. Supplemented by reference TRBV7-2 and TRBJ2-2, the full variable domain reads GAGVSQSPSNKVTEKGKDVELRCDPISGHTALYWYRQSLGQGLEFLIYFQGNSAPDKSGLPSDRFSAERTGGSVSTLTIQRTQQEDSAVYLCASSGGGRPTGELFFGEGSRLTVL.

This clonotype showed up just a few times. V is TRBV20-1 and J is TRBJ2-5; unclear D gene. Germline CDR1 is DFQATT and CDR2 is SNEGSKA (reference sequence). The CDR3 runs to 15 residues. Deletions cut 0 bases from V and 1 base from J, with 12 bases between. CDR3 region: CSARDPAGFQETQYF. The DNA of the CDR3 is TGCAGTGCTAGAGATCCCGCTGGGTTCCAAGAGACCCAGTACTTC.

V is TRBV30 and J is TRBJ2-5, with 11 bases identical to TRBD1. This CDR3 has 16 residues. J was trimmed by 1 base and V by 4 bases; bases with no gene match: 8. Looked up from germline, CDR1 is GTSNPN and CDR2 is SVGIG (reference sequence). CDR3 sequence: CAWKTGTGGFQETQYF. CDR3 bases: TGTGCCTGGAAAACAGGGACAGGGGGATTCCAAGAGACCCAGTACTTC.